The rows below give T cell receptor beta chains drawn from one sample of a study of blood T cell repertoires in COVID-19. The method was immunoSEQ multiplex PCR; TCRdb's version includes in-frame clones alone and lacks a portion of them. This sample has tens of thousands of clones, with about four fifths found just once. The sequencing input was peripheral blood. Source of these receptors: a man in his fifties with COVID-19, enrolled during active disease. Both conserved end residues are part of each CDR3. A D gene is named only where the DNA matches it firmly. Rows may omit the clone size; those that give it use once, few, many or a size class.

TRBV3-1/TRBV3-2	.	TRBD1	TRBJ2-7	CASSQPSGQGAREQYF	TGTGCCAGCAGCCAGCCATCGGGACAGGGGGCGCGGGAGCAGTACTTC
TRBV11-3	.	.	TRBJ2-1	CASSLVVRDNEQFF	TGTGCCAGCAGCTTAGTCGTGCGGGACAATGAGCAGTTCTTC
TRBV28	.	TRBD1	TRBJ1-1	CASSGQGLGAEAFF	TGTGCCAGCAGTGGACAGGGTTTGGGGGCTGAAGCTTTCTTT
TRBV28	.	TRBD1	TRBJ2-7	CASSLGQGAREQYF	TGTGCCAGCAGTTTGGGACAGGGGGCACGAGAGCAGTACTTC
TRBV6-1	.	.	TRBJ2-7	CASSEDRSSYEQYF	TGTGCCAGCAGTGAAGACAGAAGCTCCTACGAGCAGTACTTC
TRBV11-3	.	TRBD2	TRBJ2-1	CASSLGLWLAGDDEQFF	TGTGCCAGCAGCTTAGGGTTATGGCTAGCGGGAGACGATGAGCAGTTCTTC
TRBV3-1/TRBV3-2	.	.	TRBJ1-1	CASSQARGNTEAFF	TGTGCCAGCAGCCAAGCACGAGGGAACACTGAAGCTTTCTTT
TRBV6-5	.	.	TRBJ1-2	CASKTHSSGRYGYTF	TGTGCCAGTAAGACCCATAGCAGTGGCCGCTATGGCTACACCTTC
TRBV5-5	.	TRBD1	TRBJ1-3	CASSGGQVLDTIYF	TGTGCCAGCAGTGGGGGACAGGTCTTGGACACCATATATTTT
TRBV11-3	few	TRBD2	TRBJ2-1	CASSESGRVYNEQFF	TGTGCCAGCAGCGAAAGCGGGAGGGTTTACAATGAGCAGTTCTTC
TRBV30	once	.	TRBJ1-2	CAWEQGWSGYTF	TGTGCCTGGGAACAGGGTTGGAGTGGCTACACCTTC
TRBV5-1	.	TRBD1	TRBJ1-5	CASSPGTGVQPQHF	TGCGCCAGCAGCCCCGGGACAGGGGTACAGCCCCAGCATTTT
TRBV6-5	.	.	TRBJ1-1	CASSYGINENTEAFF	TGTGCCAGCAGTTACGGCATAAACGAGAACACTGAAGCTTTCTTT
TRBV11-2	.	.	TRBJ2-5	CASSYRGGETQYF	TGTGCCAGCAGTTACAGGGGGGGAGAGACCCAGTACTTC
TRBV5-4	.	.	TRBJ2-1	CASSLSSSPGHEQFF	TGTGCCAGCAGCTTGTCTAGCTCCCCTGGGCATGAGCAGTTCTTC
TRBV18	.	TRBD1	TRBJ2-7	CASSRTGTGEQYF	TGTGCCAGCTCGCGGACAGGGACGGGAGAGCAGTACTTC
TRBV9	.	TRBD1	TRBJ2-5	CASSVGQAQETQYF	TGTGCCAGCAGCGTGGGACAGGCCCAAGAGACCCAGTACTTC
TRBV6-5	few	.	TRBJ2-1	CASSSQVAVYNEQFF	TGTGCCAGCAGTTCCCAGGTGGCCGTATACAATGAGCAGTTCTTC
TRBV4-1	.	.	TRBJ1-2	CASSQFSTTYGYTF	TGCGCCAGCAGCCAATTCTCCACAACCTATGGCTACACCTTC
TRBV3-1/TRBV3-2	.	.	TRBJ1-1	CASSQNRVNTEAFF	TGTGCCAGCAGCCAAAACAGGGTGAACACTGAAGCTTTCTTT
TRBV30	.	TRBD2	TRBJ2-7	CAWSAVAGGYEQYF	TGTGCCTGGAGTGCGGTAGCGGGAGGATACGAGCAGTACTTC
TRBV18	.	TRBD2	TRBJ2-1	CASSESGGARNEQFF	TGTGCCAGCTCGGAAAGCGGGGGGGCTCGGAATGAGCAGTTCTTC